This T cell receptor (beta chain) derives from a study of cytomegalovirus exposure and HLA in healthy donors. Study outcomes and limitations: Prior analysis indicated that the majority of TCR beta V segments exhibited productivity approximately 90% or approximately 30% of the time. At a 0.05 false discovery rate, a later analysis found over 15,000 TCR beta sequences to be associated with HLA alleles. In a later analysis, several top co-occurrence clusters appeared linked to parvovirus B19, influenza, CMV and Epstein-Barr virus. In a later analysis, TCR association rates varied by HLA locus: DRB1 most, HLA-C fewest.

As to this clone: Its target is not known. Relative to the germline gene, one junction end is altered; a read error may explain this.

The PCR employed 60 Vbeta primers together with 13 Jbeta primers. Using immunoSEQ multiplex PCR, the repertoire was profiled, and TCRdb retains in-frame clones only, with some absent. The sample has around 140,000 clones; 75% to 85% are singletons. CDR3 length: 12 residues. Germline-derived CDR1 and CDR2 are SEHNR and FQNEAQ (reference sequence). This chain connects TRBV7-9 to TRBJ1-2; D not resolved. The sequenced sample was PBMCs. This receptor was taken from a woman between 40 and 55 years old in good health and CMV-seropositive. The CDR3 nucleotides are TGTTCCAGCAGCGGGAGTAACTATGGCTACACCTTC. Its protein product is CSSSGSNYGYTF.